This TCR beta chain was sequenced for a study of blood T cell repertoires in COVID-19. This CDR3 is 17 amino acids long. Trimming removed 3 bases at V and 7 bases at J, with 22 bases between. The germline V gene has CDR1 LNHNV and CDR2 YYDKDF (reference sequence). Authors' analysis steps: Amplified reference gene primers provided the basis for estimating nucleated cell counts. The assay was immunoSEQ multiplex PCR, and TCRdb's table has in-frame clones only and misses some. V and J calls plus clone size are reproduced from that table; the DNA served to infer D and trimming. Of more than 200,000 clones in the sample, 84% were seen once.

Sequencing was performed on peripheral blood. The origin of this receptor is a man in his fifties or sixties with acute or convalescent COVID-19. J is TRBJ2-1 and V is TRBV15, with D maybe TRBD2 (7 bases). CDR3 sequence reads: CATSRVDGQRTRNEQFF. CDR3 sequence (DNA): TGTGCCACCAGCAGGGTTGACGGACAGCGGACTAGAAATGAGCAGTTCTTC.